This is a list of T cell receptor beta chains from one sample in a study of identical twins. TCRdb used MiXCR to reprocess the 5' RACE reads, holding one entry per CDR3 protein. This table has 250,000 or so distinct CDR3 sequences, approximately 6.8% appearing once. The data also belong to a second study, concerning yellow fever vaccine responses in identical twins.

Material: CD8+ T cells sorted from blood. The receptor source for this set is a woman under 30 in good health. CDR3s include the opening cysteine and the closing phenylalanine or tryptophan. Fields, in order: CDR3 DNA, CDR3 protein, V gene, D gene, clone size, J gene. The D gene is left open where the match is weak. Size is stated for part of the rows, as once, few or many counts, or as a class when the clone is expanded.

CDR3 DNA: TGTGCCAGCAGCCAATCACTAGCGGGAGGAGCAGATACGCAGTATTTT
CDR3 protein: CASSQSLAGGADTQYF
V gene: TRBV4-2
D gene: TRBD2
clone size: few
J gene: TRBJ2-3

CDR3 DNA: TGTGCCAGCAGTGAAGAAGTGGGACTAGCGGGATCAGATACGCAGTATTTT
CDR3 protein: CASSEEVGLAGSDTQYF
V gene: TRBV2
D gene: TRBD2
clone size: few
J gene: TRBJ2-3

CDR3 DNA: TGTGCCAGCAGTTTAGCCAGCCGGACCACTGAAGCTTTCTTT
CDR3 protein: CASSLASRTTEAFF
V gene: TRBV28
D gene: NA
clone size: many
J gene: TRBJ1-1

CDR3 DNA: TGTGCCAGCAGCTCCGTCGGGGGTGTAACAGATACGCAGTATTTT
CDR3 protein: CASSSVGGVTDTQYF
V gene: TRBV7-8
D gene: NA
clone size: many
J gene: TRBJ2-3

CDR3 DNA: TGTGCCAGCAGTGAAGTCAGGGGGGGAACTGAAGCTTTCTTT
CDR3 protein: CASSEVRGGTEAFF
V gene: TRBV2
D gene: TRBD1
clone size: NA
J gene: TRBJ1-1

CDR3 DNA: TGTGCCAGCAGCTTAAGAGGGGGGACAGGCCCGACGCAAAAAAGCACAGATACGCAGTATTTT
CDR3 protein: CASSLRGGTGPTQKSTDTQYF
V gene: TRBV7-3
D gene: TRBD1
clone size: NA
J gene: TRBJ2-3

CDR3 DNA: TGCAGCGTCGGGGTCTATGAGCAGTTCTTC
CDR3 protein: CSVGVYEQFF
V gene: TRBV29-1
D gene: NA
clone size: NA
J gene: TRBJ2-1

CDR3 DNA: TGTGCCAGCAGCCGCGGGGGCCCCACAGATACGCAGTATTTT
CDR3 protein: CASSRGGPTDTQYF
V gene: TRBV28
D gene: NA
clone size: many
J gene: TRBJ2-3

CDR3 DNA: TGCGCCAGCACCCAAACAGGGTGGAACACTGAAGCTTTCTTT
CDR3 protein: CASTQTGWNTEAFF
V gene: TRBV10-2
D gene: NA
clone size: few
J gene: TRBJ1-1

CDR3 DNA: TGCGCCAGCAGTTTTGACGGACGGGGGGCCACCGGGGAGCTGTTTTTT
CDR3 protein: CASSFDGRGATGELFF
V gene: TRBV5-1
D gene: NA
clone size: many
J gene: TRBJ2-2

CDR3 DNA: TGTGCCACCAGCAGAGGAGCGGGGGAGGCAGATACGCAGTATTTT
CDR3 protein: CATSRGAGEADTQYF
V gene: TRBV15
D gene: TRBD2
clone size: few
J gene: TRBJ2-3

CDR3 DNA: TGTGCCACCAGCGTCGGACAAGGCAACAATGAGCAGTTCTTC
CDR3 protein: CATSVGQGNNEQFF
V gene: TRBV15
D gene: NA
clone size: many
J gene: TRBJ2-1

CDR3 DNA: TGTGCCAGCAGCCAAGGGGCTTCCAAATCAGTCCAAGAGACCCAGTACTTC
CDR3 protein: CASSQGASKSVQETQYF
V gene: TRBV3-1
D gene: NA
clone size: few
J gene: TRBJ2-5

CDR3 DNA: TGTGCCAGCAGTTGGGGACAGGGGACCGGGGAGCTGTTTTTT
CDR3 protein: CASSWGQGTGELFF
V gene: TRBV27
D gene: TRBD1
clone size: many
J gene: TRBJ2-2

CDR3 DNA: TGCGCCAGCAGCTTGGTGGCGGGGGCGGGATACAATGAGCAGTTCTTC
CDR3 protein: CASSLVAGAGYNEQFF
V gene: TRBV5-1
D gene: NA
clone size: NA
J gene: TRBJ2-1

CDR3 DNA: TGCAGTGCTAGAGATTTGGAGGTTGGCACTGAAGCTTTCTTT
CDR3 protein: CSARDLEVGTEAFF
V gene: TRBV20-1
D gene: NA
clone size: many
J gene: TRBJ1-1

CDR3 DNA: TGTGCCAGCAGGGACACCTACGAGCAGTACTTC
CDR3 protein: CASRDTYEQYF
V gene: TRBV25-1
D gene: NA
clone size: many
J gene: TRBJ2-7

CDR3 DNA: TGTGCCAGCAGCCGCGGGGGGGCCTCGCGCAATGAGCAGTTCTTC
CDR3 protein: CASSRGGASRNEQFF
V gene: TRBV12-3/TRBV12-4
D gene: TRBD2
clone size: NA
J gene: TRBJ2-1

CDR3 DNA: TGCAGCGTTGAAATCTCCAGACAGGGGGCCCATGGCTACACCTTC
CDR3 protein: CSVEISRQGAHGYTF
V gene: TRBV29-1
D gene: TRBD1
clone size: few
J gene: TRBJ1-2

CDR3 DNA: TGTGCCAGCAGCACCGACAATGAGCAGTTCTTC
CDR3 protein: CASSTDNEQFF
V gene: TRBV12-3/TRBV12-4
D gene: NA
clone size: NA
J gene: TRBJ2-1

CDR3 DNA: TGTGCCAGCAGCCCAGGGACTAACTACGAGCAGTACTTC
CDR3 protein: CASSPGTNYEQYF
V gene: TRBV6-1
D gene: TRBD2
clone size: few
J gene: TRBJ2-7

CDR3 DNA: TGTGCCAGCAGCCAAGGGAAGTCGACAGGGGGTAACACTGAAGCTTTCTTT
CDR3 protein: CASSQGKSTGGNTEAFF
V gene: TRBV14
D gene: TRBD1
clone size: NA
J gene: TRBJ1-1

CDR3 DNA: TGTGCCACCAGTGACTCTGACAGCAACTATGGCTACACCTTC
CDR3 protein: CATSDSDSNYGYTF
V gene: TRBV24-1
D gene: NA
clone size: many
J gene: TRBJ1-2

CDR3 DNA: TGTGCCAGCAGTATCCCAGGCGCTGTTAGCGTTAGAGCCTACGAGCAGTACTTC
CDR3 protein: CASSIPGAVSVRAYEQYF
V gene: TRBV28
D gene: NA
clone size: NA
J gene: TRBJ2-7

CDR3 DNA: TGTGCCAGCAGGGTTTTGGGACAGGGTGTTGAGCAGTTCTTC
CDR3 protein: CASRVLGQGVEQFF
V gene: TRBV13
D gene: TRBD1
clone size: many
J gene: TRBJ2-1

CDR3 DNA: TGTGCCAGCCTCGGACAGGGGTTCTCATATACTGAGCAGTTCTTC
CDR3 protein: CASLGQGFSYTEQFF
V gene: TRBV7-9
D gene: TRBD1
clone size: NA
J gene: TRBJ2-1